This TCR beta chain was sequenced in a study of T-cell reconstitution after alpha-beta-depleted transplantation in children. The V segment lost 6 bases and the J segment 3 bases; nucleotides outside the gene matches: 4. Germline V CDR1 and CDR2: DFQATT, SNEGSKA (reference sequence). The CDR3 has 12 amino acids. This clonotype was found a few times. The TCRbeta library was prepared with unique molecular identifiers. TCRdb fed the PCR reads into MiXCR, producing one record per CDR3 protein. Of more than 200,000 distinct CDR3 sequences in the sample, about 23% were seen once. The specimen comprised PBMCs, sampled before TCRalphabeta/CD19-depleted stem cell transplant. The V call is TRBV20-1, the J call TRBJ2-7, with 8 nucleotides matching TRBD2. The clonotype comes from a girl aged 2 to 10 with Fanconi anemia, due to receive a stem cell transplant. DNA of the CDR3: TGCAGTGCCGTTGCGGGGGGCTACGAGCAGTACTTC. It translates to CSAVAGGYEQYF.